Presented here are 5 T cell receptor beta chains from one specimen sequenced in a study of cytomegalovirus exposure and HLA in healthy donors. PCR primers comprised 60 Vbeta and 13 Jbeta primers. TCRdb's copy holds only in-frame clones and misses some; the assay was immunoSEQ multiplex PCR. The sample comprises 110,000 to 150,000 clones, about 8.9% of which are singletons, and 1.8% rests with the top ten. The sequenced sample consisted of PBMCs. The source is a man aged 50 or older in good health and CMV-seronegative.

This clone was picked up a small number of times. The rearrangement uses TRBV6-5 and TRBJ2-3, with 8 bases that match TRBD1. Germline V gene data show CDR1 as MNHEY and CDR2 as SVGAGI. V gave up 2 bases and J gave up 4 bases; unmatched junction bases: 5. This CDR3 spans 15 amino acids. The CDR3 nucleotides read TGTGCCAGCAGTTACAGGCAGGGGGCCTCAGATACGCAGTATTTT. This sequence encodes CASSYRQGASDTQYF.

The chain combines TRBV19 with TRBJ1-1; D is possibly TRBD1 (5 bases). The germline V gene has CDR1 LNHDA and CDR2 SQIVND (reference sequence). CDR3 size: 13 residues. Trimming took off 6 bases at V and 3 bases at J, with 11 bases between the two ends. The CDR3 bases are TGTGCCAGTAGATTCCGGGGGGACACTGAAGCTTTCTTT. It codes for CASRFRGDTEAFF.

In nucleotides, the CDR3 is TGTGCCAGCAGTTACGGGGGCCATGGCTACACCTTC. This translates into CASSYGGHGYTF. This chain connects TRBV6-5 to TRBJ1-2; tentative D call: TRBD1 (6 bases). The CDR3 has 12 residues. Germline V CDR1 and CDR2: MNHEY, SVGAGI. Between the trimmed V and J ends, which lost 2 bases and 6 bases, there was a span of 7 bases.

This clone has just a few counts. The CDR3 nucleotides read TGTGCCAGCAGCTTAGGAGGGACAGTCTCCTATGGCTACACCTTC. Its translation: CASSLGGTVSYGYTF. The chain combines TRBV7-2 with TRBJ1-2; 7 bases match TRBD1. There are 15 residues in the CDR3. Germline lookup yields CDR1 SGHTA and CDR2 FQGNSA. Trimming removed 1 base from V and 4 bases from J; junction bases left unmatched: 6.

This clone was seen only a few times. This chain joins TRBV5-1 and TRBJ2-5, with D tentatively TRBD2 (7 bases). V was shortened by 0 bases and J by 5 bases, with 11 bases between the two germline ends. The V gene's germline CDR1 is SGHRS and CDR2 YFSETQ. This CDR3 contains 14 residues. CDR3 sequence: CASSLVGGQETQYF. The CDR3 nucleotides are TGCGCCAGCAGCTTGGTGGGGGGGCAGGAGACCCAGTACTTC.